This TCR beta chain originates from a study of cytomegalovirus exposure and HLA in healthy donors. Findings and caveats of the study: TCR association rates varied by HLA locus in a later analysis, with DRB1 highest and HLA-C lowest. Several of the most significant clusters appeared linked to common viral pathogens, based on a later analysis.

Turning to this clone: Its antigen is not known.

Every donor was a healthy person donating bone marrow. The study ran its PCR with 60 Vbeta and 13 Jbeta primers. Sequencing was performed with immunoSEQ multiplex PCR; in TCRdb, only in-frame clones are kept and a portion is missing. The sample contains about 100,000 clones, around 85% of which appear only once. This clonotype was obtained from a man younger than 40 in good health and CMV-seronegative. Sequencing was done on a sample of PBMCs.

CDR3 in DNA: TGTGCCAGCAGTTTTGGGGGAGGGAGAAGCTACGAGCAGTACTTC. Amino acid sequence: CASSFGGGRSYEQYF. The chain links TRBV28 to TRBJ2-7; TRBD2 matches 7 bases. From germline, CDR1 is MDHEN and CDR2 SYDVKM. This CDR3 has 15 residues. The trim removed 3 bases at V and 3 bases at J, leaving 8 bases unmatched.